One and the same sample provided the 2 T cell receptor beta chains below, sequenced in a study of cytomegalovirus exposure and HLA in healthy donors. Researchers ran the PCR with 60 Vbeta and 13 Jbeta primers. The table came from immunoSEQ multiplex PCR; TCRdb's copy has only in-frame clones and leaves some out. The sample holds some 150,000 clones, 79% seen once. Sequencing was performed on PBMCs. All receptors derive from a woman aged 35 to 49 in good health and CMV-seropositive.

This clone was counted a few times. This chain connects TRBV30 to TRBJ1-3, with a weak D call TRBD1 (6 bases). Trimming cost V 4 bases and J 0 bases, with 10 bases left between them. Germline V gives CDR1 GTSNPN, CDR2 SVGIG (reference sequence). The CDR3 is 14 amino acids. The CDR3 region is CAWKQGASGNTIYF. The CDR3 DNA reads TGTGCCTGGAAACAGGGCGCCTCTGGAAACACCATATATTTT.

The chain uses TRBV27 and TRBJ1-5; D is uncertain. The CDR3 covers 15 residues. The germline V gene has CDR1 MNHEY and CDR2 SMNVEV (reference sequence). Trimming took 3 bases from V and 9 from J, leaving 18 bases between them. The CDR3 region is CASSLRVAGPGPQHF. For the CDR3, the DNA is TGTGCCAGCAGTTTGAGGGTGGCAGGACCTGGGCCCCAGCATTTT.